These 29 T cell receptor beta chains were sequenced from one sample in a study of T cell repertoires in ileal Crohn's disease. The repertoire was sequenced with immunoSEQ multiplex PCR; TCRdb's copy has only in-frame clones and lacks some. The sample includes around 8,500 clones, approximately 96% seen only once; the top ten take approximately 0.2%. The sequencing sample was made of ileal tissue. The source of these receptors is an adult with Crohn's disease.

The V gene is TRBV6-1, the J gene TRBJ1-2, with 8 bases that match TRBD1. Germline V gene lookup returns CDR1 MNHNS and CDR2 SASEGT. This CDR3 spans 14 amino acids. V shed 6 bases and J 4 bases; nucleotides not matched to a gene: 7. The CDR3 sequence: CASRGAGGSYGYTF. CDR3 bases: TGTGCCAGCAGGGGGGCAGGGGGCAGCTATGGCTACACCTTC.

This chain uses TRBV10-2 with TRBJ2-2, with D perhaps TRBD2 (6 bases). V was trimmed by 7 bases and J by 3 bases, leaving 18 bases between them. This CDR3 spans 16 amino acids. The V gene's germline CDR1 is WSHSY and CDR2 SAAADI. In nucleotides, the CDR3 is TGCGCCAGCACTCCAGACGCGGGGAGCTACACCGGGGAGCTGTTTTTT. Translating gives CASTPDAGSYTGELFF.

The CDR3 DNA reads TGTGCCAGCAGCCAAGTGGTAGTACCGGGTCGCTACATGAACACTGAAGCTTTCTTT. It codes for CASSQVVVPGRYMNTEAFF. The chain carries TRBV14 and TRBJ1-1; D gene uncertain. CDR1 and CDR2 (germline): SGHDN, FVKESK. This CDR3 is built from 19 residues. Trimming took 1 base from V and 0 from J, leaving 21 bases between them.

This clone was detected once. The V gene is TRBV7-2, the J gene TRBJ2-7, with 7 bases fitting TRBD2. The V segment lost 5 bases and the J segment 2 bases; nucleotides outside the gene matches: 6. The CDR3 runs 14 residues. Germline V gives CDR1 SGHTA, CDR2 FQGNSA. CDR3 nucleotide sequence: TGTGCCAGCAGCATCCGAGCGGGGCCCTACGAGCAGTACTTC. Its protein is CASSIRAGPYEQYF.

The chain joins TRBV21-1 to TRBJ1-5; the D call in the table, TRBD1, was not verified against the DNA. TRBV21-1 is reported as a pseudogene. The length of the CDR3 is 17 residues. The CDR3 protein is CASSKEEPGQGCEPQHF. The CDR3 DNA is TGTGCCAGCAGCAAAGAGGAGCCGGGACAGGGATGTGAGCCCCAGCATTTT.

The chain has TRBV27 and TRBJ1-1; 7 positions match TRBD1. The CDR3 spans 14 residues. Germline V CDR1 and CDR2: MNHEY, SMNVEV (reference sequence). Trimming cost V 0 bases and J 7 bases; bases outside gene matches: 5. The CDR3 bases are TGTGCCAGCAGTTTATCGGGACAGTTATTTGAAGCTTTCTTT. Encoded protein: CASSLSGQLFEAFF.

The chain combines TRBV7-9 with TRBJ1-2; unclear D gene. There are 15 residues in the CDR3. The germline V gene has CDR1 SEHNR and CDR2 FQNEAQ (reference sequence). V was trimmed by 2 bases and J by 8 bases, leaving 18 bases between them. CDR3 sequence reads: CASSLLPTEGAGYTF. CDR3 nucleotides: TGTGCCAGCAGCTTATTACCCACAGAGGGTGCGGGCTACACCTTC.

This chain joins TRBV13 and TRBJ2-3; TRBD2 is a possible D gene (5 bases). In germline, CDR1 is PRHDT, CDR2 FYEKMQ (reference sequence). The V end was cut by 4 bases, the J end by 3 bases, with 8 bases between. This CDR3 has 13 amino acids. The CDR3 loop reads CASSYTGTDTQYF. The CDR3 region has the DNA TGTGCCAGCAGCTACACGGGAACAGATACGCAGTATTTT.

The chain recombines TRBV28 with TRBJ1-1; the D is unclear. In germline, CDR1 is MDHEN, CDR2 SYDVKM. There are 15 residues in the CDR3. Trimming cost V 5 bases and J 2 bases, with 15 bases left between them. CDR3 sequence (DNA): TGTGCCAGCAGTCCCCATGGTGGGAGCAACACTGAAGCTTTCTTT. Translated, it gives CASSPHGGSNTEAFF.

V and J are TRBV5-1 and TRBJ2-7; no reliable D call. V was shortened by 4 bases and J by 1 base, with 9 bases between the two germline ends. Germline V gene sequence: CDR1 SGHRS, CDR2 YFSETQ. This CDR3 has 13 amino acids. DNA for the CDR3: TGCGCCAGCAGCGAGACACCTTCCTACGAGCAGTACTTC. Translated: CASSETPSYEQYF.

This rearrangement joins TRBV2 to TRBJ1-5, with D uncertain. CDR3 length: 15 amino acids. The V end was cut by 4 bases, the J end by 4 bases, with 14 bases between. CDR1 and CDR2 (germline): SNHLY, FYNNEI. CDR3 in amino acids: CASSGSRLLNQPQHF. The DNA of the CDR3 is TGTGCCAGCAGTGGAAGCAGGCTCCTTAATCAGCCCCAGCATTTT.

This chain connects TRBV11-2 to TRBJ2-5; TRBD2 matches 10 bases. The junction had 3 bases not matched to a gene; V was cut back by 5 bases and J by 3 bases. This CDR3 has 14 amino acids. Germline values: CDR1 SGHAT, CDR2 FQNNGV. CDR3 sequence reads: CASSPSGGEETQYF. DNA for the CDR3: TGTGCCAGCAGCCCAAGCGGGGGGGAAGAGACCCAGTACTTC.

The chain is built from TRBV4-3 and TRBJ2-7, with a weak D call TRBD1 (5 bases). The V end lost 0 bases, the J end lost 5 bases, and 8 bases lay between the germline ends. Per germline, CDR1 LGHNA and CDR2 YSLEER. The CDR3 sequence is 13 residues long. DNA of the CDR3: TGCGCCAGCAGCCAAGATCAGGGTCACGAGCAGTACTTC. Amino acids: CASSQDQGHEQYF.

Only one count was recorded for this clone. This chain connects TRBV30 to TRBJ1-5; D is possibly TRBD1 (5 bases). The CDR3 extends over 16 amino acids. The germline V and J ends were trimmed by 0 bases and 0 bases, with 12 bases remaining between them. The germline CDR1 and CDR2 sequences are GTSNPN and SVGIG (reference sequence). The CDR3 here is CAWSVGAAYSNQPQHF. The CDR3 DNA follows: TGTGCCTGGAGTGTAGGGGCAGCTTATAGCAATCAGCCCCAGCATTTT.

The chain has TRBV4-1 and TRBJ1-2, with D uncertain. V lost 0 bases and J 4 bases, leaving 15 bases between the germline ends. CDR3 size: 16 residues. Germline V gene sequence: CDR1 MGHRA, CDR2 YSYEKL. This CDR3 reads CASSQDRGSPGYGYTF. The CDR3 DNA is TGCGCCAGCAGCCAAGATCGAGGCTCCCCGGGCTATGGCTACACCTTC.

V usage is TRBV5-6 and J usage is TRBJ2-3, with D hard to call. This CDR3 has 13 residues. V lost 0 bases to trimming and J lost 1 base, with 3 bases between them. CDR1 and CDR2 (germline): SGHDT, YYEEEE. CDR3 in amino acids: CASSLAGTDTQYF. CDR3 nucleotides: TGTGCCAGCAGCTTGGCCGGCACAGATACGCAGTATTTT.

V is TRBV30 and J is TRBJ1-1; D unclear. The CDR3 contains 12 residues. Deletions cut 1 base from V and 5 bases from J, with 8 bases between. CDR1 GTSNPN and CDR2 SVGIG come from the germline V gene (reference sequence). The CDR3 sequence is CAWSEGGTEAFF. DNA for the CDR3: TGTGCCTGGAGTGAGGGAGGGACTGAAGCTTTCTTT. Full variable domain (rest looked up from reference TRBV30 and TRBJ1-1): SQTIHQWPATLVQPVGSPLSLECTVEGTSNPNLYWYRQAAGRGLQLLFYSVGIGQISSEVPQNLSASRPQDRQFILSSKKLLLSDSGFYLCAWSEGGTEAFFGQGTRLTVV.

The gene calls are TRBV7-3 and TRBJ2-4; 9 positions match TRBD1. Germline V lookup: CDR1 SGHTA, CDR2 FQGTGA. The CDR3 consists of 13 residues. The ends lost 5 bases at V and 9 bases at J; junction bases unmatched: 5. CDR3 region: CASSVDRGGIQYF. The CDR3 region has the DNA TGTGCCAGCAGCGTGGACAGGGGAGGCATTCAGTACTTC.

The chain is built from TRBV25-1 and TRBJ1-6; D unresolved. The CDR3 is 17 residues long. Trimming removed 4 bases from V and 6 bases from J, with 19 bases in between. Per germline, CDR1 MGHDK and CDR2 SYGVNS. CDR3 region: CASSASPGQARNSPLHF. The CDR3 coding sequence is TGTGCCAGCAGTGCGTCCCCCGGCCAGGCTCGTAATTCACCCCTCCACTTT.

The chain is built from TRBV9 and TRBJ2-6, with D possibly being TRBD1 (5 bases). The germline V gene encodes CDR1 SGDLS and CDR2 YYNGEE. This CDR3 has 20 residues. V was trimmed by 2 bases and J by 0 bases, leaving 21 bases between them. This CDR3 is CASSVFQGSSLGSGANVLTF. The CDR3 region has the DNA TGTGCCAGCAGCGTCTTTCAGGGATCCTCTTTGGGCTCTGGGGCCAACGTCCTGACTTTC. The full variable domain, with the rest looked up from reference TRBV9 and TRBJ2-6, is DSGVTQTPKHLITATGQRVTLRCSPRSGDLSVYWYQQSLDQGLQFLIQYYNGEERAKGNILERFSAQQFPDLHSELNLSSLELGDSALYFCASSVFQGSSLGSGANVLTFGAGSRLTVL.

The CDR3 DNA reads as TGTGCCAGCAGGGGGCGAGGCTATGGCTACACCTTC. Protein sequence: CASRGRGYGYTF. The rearrangement uses TRBV27 and TRBJ1-2, with a tentative D call TRBD1 (5 bases). V was shortened by 6 bases and J by 4 bases, with 9 bases between the two germline ends. This CDR3 is built from 12 residues. Germline loops: CDR1 MNHEY, CDR2 SMNVEV (reference sequence).

This chain joins TRBV5-1 and TRBJ1-1; 7 nucleotides match TRBD1. The CDR3 extends over 15 amino acids. Germline V lookup: CDR1 SGHRS, CDR2 YFSETQ. V lost 5 bases and J lost 0; bases outside the gene matches: 7. CDR3 nucleotides: TGCGCCAGCAGAAACGACAGGGCGATGAACACTGAAGCTTTCTTT. It translates to CASRNDRAMNTEAFF.

The CDR3 loop reads CASSRTIDTNYGYTF. Here the CDR3 DNA reads TGCGCCAGCAGCAGGACAATAGACACTAACTATGGCTACACCTTC. The chain carries TRBV5-1 and TRBJ1-2, with D possibly TRBD1 on 5 matching bases. Trimming stripped 4 bases from V and 0 bases from J, with 13 bases between. There are 15 residues in the CDR3. Per the germline V gene, CDR1 is SGHRS and CDR2 is YFSETQ.

V is TRBV19 and J is TRBJ1-2; TRBD1 matches 8 bases. The trim removed 0 bases at V and 4 bases at J, leaving 7 bases unmatched. Germline V lookup: CDR1 LNHDA, CDR2 SQIVND (reference sequence). This CDR3 region has 16 residues. The CDR3 loop is CASSIEPSGGGYGYTF. The CDR3 nucleotides read TGTGCCAGTAGTATAGAGCCATCAGGGGGCGGCTATGGCTACACCTTC.

The rearrangement uses TRBV6-1 and TRBJ1-2; 8 bases line up with TRBD1. The CDR3 contains 13 residues. The junction had 0 bases not matched to a gene; V was cut back by 1 base and J by 5 bases. Germline-derived CDR1 and CDR2 are MNHNS and SASEGT. The DNA of the CDR3 is TGTGCCAGCAGTGAAGGGACAGGGTATGGCTACACCTTC. Its translation is CASSEGTGYGYTF.

This chain uses TRBV4-2 with TRBJ1-6, with 8 positions matching TRBD1. This CDR3 region has 15 residues. J lost 8 bases, V lost 4 bases, and 7 bases had no gene match. Germline-derived CDR1 and CDR2 are LGHNA and YNFKEQ. CDR3 coding DNA: TGTGCCAGCAGCCCCAGGAAGACAGGGGATTCACCCCTCCACTTT. This sequence encodes CASSPRKTGDSPLHF.

This clone occurred a few times. The J gene is TRBJ2-1, the V gene TRBV5-1; 8 bases agree with TRBD2. Looked up from germline, CDR1 is SGHRS and CDR2 is YFSETQ. The CDR3 has 15 amino acids. Germline trimming cut 3 bases from V and 3 bases from J; bases unmatched to any gene: 5. In nucleotides, the CDR3 is TGCGCCAGCAGCTCCTCCGGGACTAGCTACAATGAGCAGTTCTTC. This translates into CASSSSGTSYNEQFF.

The genes are TRBV6-6 and TRBJ2-2; D is perhaps TRBD1 (7 bases). V lost 2 bases and J lost 7, with 14 bases in between. This CDR3 spans 15 amino acids. In germline, CDR1 is MNHNY, CDR2 SVGAGI (reference sequence). CDR3 region: CASSYQGGGSGELFF. The DNA of the CDR3 is TGTGCCAGCAGTTACCAAGGAGGGGGCAGCGGGGAGCTGTTTTTT.

The chain employs TRBV5-1 and TRBJ1-1; TRBD1 matches at 9 bases. With V trimmed by 4 bases and J by 0 bases, 7 bases remained unmatched. The germline gives CDR1 SGHRS, CDR2 YFSETQ. The length of the CDR3 is 16 residues. In DNA form, the CDR3 reads TGCGCCAGCAGCAGCGACAGGGGGGCCCTGAACACTGAAGCTTTCTTT. Its protein is CASSSDRGALNTEAFF.